This T cell receptor beta chain was documented in a study of human T cells and chemical hapten exposure. CDR3 length equals 13 residues. V dropped 5 bases and J dropped 8 bases, with 13 bases sitting between them. Germline loops: CDR1 SQVTM, CDR2 ANQGSEA. Stated time point: pre-sensitization, week 0. Treatment meaning: therapeutic diphenylcyclopropenone sensitization with weekly scalp DPC. Total RNA was isolated from whole blood that had not been fractionated. TCRdb reprocessed the RACE reads with MiXCR, giving one entry per CDR3 protein. The table includes under 300,000 distinct CDR3 sequences, 7.7% detected once.

Sequenced here: whole blood, sampled in connection with sensitization to the hapten diphenylcyclopropenone (DPC). V gene TRBV29-1 combines with J gene TRBJ1-6; D may be TRBD1 (6 bases). The origin of this receptor is a man aged 18 to 29 with alopecia areata. Some clones in this sample may be carry-over from other donors' samples. CDR3 amino acids: CSVRTGRDSPLHF. CDR3 coding DNA: TGCAGCGTTAGAACAGGGAGGGATTCACCCCTCCACTTT.